Listed below are T cell receptor beta chains from one sample, sequenced in a study of blood T cell repertoires in COVID-19. Produced via immunoSEQ multiplex PCR; TCRdb's table is partial and in-frame only. This sample has roughly 73,000 clones, with 70% to 75% found just once. The sequenced material came from peripheral blood. The source is a man aged 65-85 years with acute or convalescent COVID-19. Both conserved end residues are part of each CDR3. Each record gives: J gene, D gene, clone size, V gene, CDR3 protein, CDR3 DNA. A D gene is named only where the DNA matches it firmly. Clone sizes are given selectively: once, few, many, or a class where the clone is expanded.

J gene: TRBJ1-4; D gene: NA; clone size: few; V gene: TRBV19; CDR3 protein: CASKGGAAGEKLFF; CDR3 DNA: TGTGCCAGTAAAGGAGGGGCAGCAGGTGAAAAACTGTTTTTT
J gene: TRBJ2-7; D gene: NA; clone size: NA; V gene: TRBV18; CDR3 protein: CASSQTYRVTAYEQYF; CDR3 DNA: TGTGCCAGCTCACAGACTTACAGGGTTACAGCCTACGAGCAGTACTTC
J gene: TRBJ1-5; D gene: NA; clone size: NA; V gene: TRBV7-2; CDR3 protein: CASSLLEKNQPQHF; CDR3 DNA: TGTGCCAGCAGCTTACTGGAGAAAAATCAGCCCCAGCATTTT
J gene: TRBJ2-2; D gene: NA; clone size: NA; V gene: TRBV18; CDR3 protein: CASPVLRDTNTGELFF; CDR3 DNA: TGTGCCAGCCCAGTCCTCCGGGACACTAACACCGGGGAGCTGTTTTTT
J gene: TRBJ1-5; D gene: NA; clone size: NA; V gene: TRBV19; CDR3 protein: CASSPWGKGDQPQHF; CDR3 DNA: TGTGCCAGTAGCCCTTGGGGGAAGGGGGATCAGCCCCAGCATTTT
J gene: TRBJ1-2; D gene: NA; clone size: NA; V gene: TRBV20-1; CDR3 protein: CSAGSGNGYTF; CDR3 DNA: TGCAGTGCTGGGAGTGGGAATGGCTACACCTTC
J gene: TRBJ1-1; D gene: NA; clone size: NA; V gene: TRBV28; CDR3 protein: CASSSSRGGAFF; CDR3 DNA: TGTGCCAGCAGTTCTTCCCGGGGTGGAGCTTTCTTT
J gene: TRBJ2-1; D gene: TRBD2; clone size: NA; V gene: TRBV5-4; CDR3 protein: CASSLRLAGANDEQFF; CDR3 DNA: TGTGCCAGCAGCCTTCGACTAGCGGGAGCTAATGATGAGCAGTTCTTC
J gene: TRBJ1-1; D gene: TRBD1; clone size: once; V gene: TRBV13; CDR3 protein: CASRPAGGQANTEAFF; CDR3 DNA: TGTGCCAGCAGGCCGGCAGGAGGACAGGCGAACACTGAAGCTTTCTTT
J gene: TRBJ2-3; D gene: NA; clone size: NA; V gene: TRBV27; CDR3 protein: CASSLDSYTDTQYF; CDR3 DNA: TGTGCCAGCAGTTTAGACTCTTACACAGATACGCAGTATTTT
J gene: TRBJ2-3; D gene: NA; clone size: few; V gene: TRBV6-5; CDR3 protein: CASSYLGQSTDTQYF; CDR3 DNA: TGTGCCAGCAGTTATTTGGGGCAGTCCACAGATACGCAGTATTTT
J gene: TRBJ2-2; D gene: TRBD2; clone size: NA; V gene: TRBV5-6; CDR3 protein: CASSFGPASGDTGELFF; CDR3 DNA: TGTGCCAGCAGCTTTGGCCCCGCTAGCGGGGACACCGGGGAGCTGTTTTTT
J gene: TRBJ1-2; D gene: NA; clone size: NA; V gene: TRBV27; CDR3 protein: CASSLSNGNYGYTF; CDR3 DNA: TGTGCCAGCAGTTTATCAAACGGGAACTATGGCTACACCTTC
J gene: TRBJ2-1; D gene: TRBD2; clone size: NA; V gene: TRBV28; CDR3 protein: CAGGSRLAVNNEQFF; CDR3 DNA: TGTGCCGGGGGATCTCGACTAGCGGTTAACAATGAGCAGTTCTTC
J gene: TRBJ2-7; D gene: NA; clone size: few; V gene: TRBV19; CDR3 protein: CASSIDGGPSYEQYF; CDR3 DNA: TGTGCCAGTAGTATAGACGGAGGGCCCTCCTACGAGCAGTACTTC
J gene: TRBJ2-7; D gene: NA; clone size: NA; V gene: TRBV2; CDR3 protein: CASKEYSHEQYF; CDR3 DNA: TGTGCCAGCAAAGAGTATTCCCACGAGCAGTACTTC
J gene: TRBJ1-2; D gene: NA; clone size: NA; V gene: TRBV6-5; CDR3 protein: CASGRQTYGYTF; CDR3 DNA: TGTGCCAGCGGTAGACAGACCTATGGCTACACCTTC
J gene: TRBJ2-1; D gene: TRBD1; clone size: once; V gene: TRBV9; CDR3 protein: CASRDRGHNEQFF; CDR3 DNA: TGTGCCAGCAGAGACAGGGGGCACAATGAGCAGTTCTTC
J gene: TRBJ1-5; D gene: NA; clone size: NA; V gene: TRBV6-5; CDR3 protein: CASYRVGSNQPQHF; CDR3 DNA: TGTGCCAGCTACAGGGTGGGGAGCAATCAGCCCCAGCATTTT